This is a list of T cell receptor beta chains from one sample in a study of blood T cells in healthy people across ages. One entry per CDR3 protein, called by TCRdb with MiXCR from the 5' RACE reads. The sample lists fewer than 700,000 distinct CDR3 sequences, 45% to 55% seen once, with approximately 25% in the top ten. The sample comprised blood. The receptors were sampled from a man older than 75 in good health. CDR3s include the opening cysteine and the closing phenylalanine or tryptophan.

len: 13
v_gene: TRBV5-1
j_gene: TRBJ2-5
CDR3aa: CASSPEYQETQYF

len: 21
v_gene: TRBV11-2
j_gene: TRBJ2-5
CDR3aa: CASSSRETSGTAALIKETQYF

len: 14
v_gene: TRBV12-3/TRBV12-4
j_gene: TRBJ2-7
CDR3aa: CASSPGYSSYEQYF

len: 15
v_gene: TRBV5-5
j_gene: TRBJ2-5
CDR3aa: CASSFVTGNLETQYF

len: 17
v_gene: TRBV18
j_gene: TRBJ1-2
CDR3aa: CASSPSTHIGPSYGYTF

len: 14
v_gene: TRBV7-2
j_gene: TRBJ2-3
CDR3aa: CASSFATNSGTQYF

len: 13
v_gene: TRBV7-2
j_gene: TRBJ2-1
CDR3aa: CASSFGRYNEQFF

len: 10
v_gene: TRBV2
j_gene: TRBJ2-7
CDR3aa: CASNLYEQYF

len: 14
v_gene: TRBV18
j_gene: TRBJ1-1
CDR3aa: CASCPSSGNTEAFF

len: 14
v_gene: TRBV20-1
j_gene: TRBJ2-1
CDR3aa: CSARRATSYNEQFF

len: 15
v_gene: TRBV20-1
j_gene: TRBJ2-7
CDR3aa: CSAGPLQRIGDEQYF

len: 11
v_gene: TRBV25-1
j_gene: TRBJ1-1
CDR3aa: CASGIGTEAFF

len: 14
v_gene: TRBV12-3/TRBV12-4
j_gene: TRBJ2-1
CDR3aa: CASRTQSMGNEQFF

len: 19
v_gene: TRBV6-2/TRBV6-3
j_gene: TRBJ2-6
CDR3aa: CASSYSAYDSFFATNVLTF

len: 12
v_gene: TRBV7-2
j_gene: TRBJ2-1
CDR3aa: CASSRDSQEQFF

len: 13
v_gene: TRBV7-2
j_gene: TRBJ2-1
CDR3aa: CASRRQGVDEQFF

len: 15
v_gene: TRBV5-1
j_gene: TRBJ2-3
CDR3aa: CASSLWTSGTDTQYF

len: 13
v_gene: TRBV20-1
j_gene: TRBJ2-7
CDR3aa: CSARDRKVDEQYF

len: 14
v_gene: TRBV6-6
j_gene: TRBJ1-5
CDR3aa: CASNRDGPNQPQHF